These 15 T cell receptor beta chains were sequenced from one sample in a study of CD8 T cells in Susac syndrome. Random-hexamer reverse transcription was applied to about 0.45 to 1 ug RNA. TCRdb re-analysed the immunoSEQ multiplex PCR reads in MiXCR, keeping a single row per CDR3 protein. Among more than 95,000 distinct CDR3 sequences listed, 85% to 95% were seen once. Sequenced sample: CD8+ T cells from PBMCs. Every receptor here comes from a human donor with multiple sclerosis.

The chain couples TRBV7-3 to TRBJ2-1; 9 nucleotides agree with TRBD2. Germline CDR1 is SGHTA and CDR2 is FQGTGA. V lost 2 bases, J lost 3 bases, and 5 bases stayed unmatched. The CDR3 has 16 amino acids. CDR3 protein: CASSLGRGGIYNEQFF. CDR3 coding DNA: TGTGCCAGCAGCTTAGGGCGGGGGGGAATCTACAATGAGCAGTTCTTC.

This chain uses TRBV27 with TRBJ1-2; no clear D. Trimming shortened V by 6 bases and J by 4 bases, and 24 bases separated the two germline ends. This CDR3 spans 17 amino acids. CDR1 and CDR2 (germline): MNHEY, SMNVEV (reference sequence). The CDR3 here is CASSAPDRGPLGYGYTF. The DNA for the CDR3 is TGTGCCAGCAGCGCCCCGGACCGGGGTCCCTTGGGCTATGGCTACACCTTC.

The chain carries TRBV3-1 and TRBJ2-3; TRBD2 aligns across 7 bases. Per germline, CDR1 LGHDT and CDR2 YNNKEL (reference sequence). V trimming: 1 base; J trimming: 0 bases; junction bases outside the gene matches: 10. The CDR3 is 18 amino acids. As DNA, the CDR3 is TGTGCCAGCAGCCAAGGATCTAGCGGAGACACGAGCACAGATACGCAGTATTTT. As protein: CASSQGSSGDTSTDTQYF.

The chain links TRBV29-1 to TRBJ2-4; D tentatively reads TRBD1 or TRBD2 (6 bases each). The germline V and J ends were trimmed by 7 bases and 3 bases, with 22 bases remaining between them. The germline gives CDR1 SQVTM, CDR2 ANQGSEA. CDR3 length equals 16 residues. CDR3 sequence (DNA): TGCAGCGCCGAGGGCCCGGGGGCAAGATACAAAAACATTCAGTACTTC. This encodes CSAEGPGARYKNIQYF.

This rearrangement joins TRBV7-9 to TRBJ1-1, with no clear D. Germline loops: CDR1 SEHNR, CDR2 FQNEAQ (reference sequence). Trimming left V 0 bases short and J 1 base short, with 9 bases between. This CDR3 has 15 residues. The CDR3, as DNA: TGTGCCAGCAGCTTAGCTGGACTCCAGAACACTGAAGCTTTCTTT. Protein sequence: CASSLAGLQNTEAFF.

This clonotype was seen once. In nucleotides, the CDR3 is TGTGCCAGCAACATCCTGGGGTCTGGAAACACCATATATTTT. Protein sequence: CASNILGSGNTIYF. The chain links TRBV28 to TRBJ1-3, with D hard to call. V was shortened by 7 bases and J by 1 base, with 11 bases between the two germline ends. This CDR3 region has 14 residues. CDR1 MDHEN and CDR2 SYDVKM come from the germline V gene.

This chain links TRBV6-5 with TRBJ1-5, with D perhaps matching TRBD1 (6 bases). Per germline, CDR1 MNHEY and CDR2 SVGAGI. The V end was cut by 5 bases, the J end by 6 bases, with 11 bases between. There are 13 residues in the CDR3. The CDR3 sequence is CASSPGQSQPQHF. The CDR3 nucleotides read TGTGCCAGCAGTCCAGGACAGTCTCAGCCCCAGCATTTT.

The gene calls are TRBV6-1 and TRBJ2-7; no clear D. The CDR3 is 13 residues long. The germline V gene encodes CDR1 MNHNS and CDR2 SASEGT. V was trimmed by 5 bases and J by 3 bases, leaving 11 bases between them. CDR3 amino acids: CASSPPRGYEQYV. The CDR3 coding sequence is TGTGCCAGCAGTCCCCCCCGAGGCTACGAGCAGTACGTC.

The rearrangement uses TRBV5-6 and TRBJ2-3, with D unclear. Trimming shortened V by 0 bases and J by 5 bases, and 16 bases separated the two germline ends. The CDR3 sequence is 16 residues long. Germline-derived CDR1 and CDR2 are SGHDT and YYEEEE. In DNA form, the CDR3 reads TGTGCCAGCAGCTTGGCGGCGACGCCGACCCGAGATACGCAGTATTTT. It yields the protein CASSLAATPTRDTQYF.

The CDR3 loop is CAISGDLTAAYEQYF. The CDR3 DNA reads TGTGCCATCAGTGGGGATCTGACGGCGGCCTACGAGCAGTACTTC. This chain joins TRBV10-3 and TRBJ2-7; D unresolved. V was cut by 4 bases and J by 2 bases, with 15 bases left in between. This CDR3 has 15 amino acids. Germline V gene sequence: CDR1 ENHRY, CDR2 SYGVKD.

A remark on this clonotype: The junction differs from germline at one of its ends, possibly a read error. CDR3 DNA sequence: TGTGGCAGCCTTAGCAATCAGCCCCAGCATTTT. Translated: CGSLSNQPQHF. The chain links TRBV7-6 to TRBJ1-5; D unresolved. The length of the CDR3 is 11 residues. From germline, CDR1 is SGHVS and CDR2 FNYEAQ.

The CDR3 DNA is TGTGCCAGTAGTATAGATCAGGGACTAGCGAACCCCTACGAGCAGTACGTC. Translating gives CASSIDQGLANPYEQYV. The rearrangement uses TRBV19 and TRBJ2-7; TRBD2 aligns across 10 bases. The CDR3 contains 17 residues. Per germline, CDR1 LNHDA and CDR2 SQIVND (reference sequence). The V and J ends lost 0 bases and 2 bases, in that order; junction bases with no gene match: 7.

The V call is TRBV27, the J call TRBJ2-6; no reliable D call. V lost 3 bases and J 0 bases, leaving 6 bases between the germline ends. Germline CDR1 reads MNHEY; CDR2 reads SMNVEV (reference sequence). This CDR3 is 15 amino acids long. The CDR3 nucleotides are TGTGCCAGCAGTTTTTCCGCCTCTGGGGCCAACGTCCTGACTTTC. Its protein is CASSFSASGANVLTF.

The gene calls are TRBV6-1 and TRBJ1-2, with TRBD1 matching over 9 bases. From germline, CDR1 is MNHNS and CDR2 SASEGT. V dropped 6 bases and J dropped 2; count of bases not matched to a gene: 10. This CDR3 comprises 16 residues. CDR3 nucleotide sequence: TGTGCCAGCAGCACCTCCGGGACAGGGCAAAACTATGGCTACACCTTC. Translating gives CASSTSGTGQNYGYTF.

V usage is TRBV7-3 and J usage is TRBJ2-7; 7 bases map to TRBD1. The CDR3 has 15 amino acids. Germline CDR1 reads SGHTA; CDR2 reads FQGTGA. The ends lost 3 bases at V and 0 bases at J; junction bases unmatched: 5. The CDR3 here is CASSFGTVSSYEQYF. Written as DNA, the CDR3 is TGTGCCAGCAGCTTCGGGACAGTGAGCTCCTACGAGCAGTACTTC.